The 2 T cell receptor beta chains below come from one sample, sequenced in a study of blood T cell repertoires in COVID-19. Repertoires were generated with immunoSEQ multiplex PCR, while TCRdb's copy carries only in-frame clones and drops some. The sample carries 280,000 or so clones, just under 90% recorded once. Specimen: PBMCs or T cells enriched from blood (not recorded which). The receptors derive from a woman between 50 and 59 years old who had been exposed to COVID-19.

The gene calls are TRBV5-8 and TRBJ2-7; D gene unclear. V was cut by 4 bases and J by 6 bases, with 14 bases left in between. The CDR3 covers 13 residues. Germline loops: CDR1 SGHTS, CDR2 YDEGEE. The CDR3 sequence: CASSQRSHFEQYF. The CDR3 coding sequence is TGTGCCAGCAGCCAACGTAGTCATTTCGAGCAGTACTTC.

The chain recombines TRBV18 with TRBJ2-1, with D maybe TRBD1 (5 bases). This CDR3 has 12 residues. The V gene lost 8 bases and the J gene lost 9 bases, with 14 bases spanning the gap. CDR1 KGHSH and CDR2 LQKENI come from the germline V gene. The DNA for the CDR3 is TGTGCCAGCACGACAGAAACGGGTGAGCAGTTCTTC. Translated, it gives CASTTETGEQFF.